This TCR beta chain was sequenced in a study of blood T cell repertoires in COVID-19 (dated by TCRdb to 2018 to 2020). For the wider study: Collaborator samples came from the United States, Italy and Spain and covered acute and convalescent phases of COVID-19. The repertoires were released in a freely available public database intended as a resource for research on the immune response to SARS-CoV-2. HLA class I and class II types, where available, came from metadata supplied by the sample provider rather than from assay-based typing. The prospective study material was composed of cDNA or gDNA derived from T cells, B-cell-depleted T cells, or PBMCs. Subjects who had been exposed to COVID-19, were actively infected with it, or had recovered from it provided the deeply sampled blood TCRbeta repertoires that made up the dataset. Sample metadata almost always included a de-identified subject ID, COVID-19 status, age in years and sex. The samples were drawn from the first 160 participants of the ongoing ImmuneRACE study and from about 1,200 subjects provided by 6 global collaborators.

As to this clone: Its antigen is not yet known. One base away there is no much larger clone; base qualities are not given.

Collaborating institutions collected whole blood in K2EDTA tubes following their own protocols. For TCRbeta analysis, collaborators shipped samples in one of three forms: frozen whole blood, isolated PBMCs, or DNA extracted from either of those sample types. The immunoSEQ Assay, a bias-controlled multiplex PCR, was used to amplify TCRbeta CDR3 regions from genomic DNA. The authors processed their data as follows. The number of nucleated cells in each sample was estimated from the amplification of reference gene primers within the assay. Sequence reads were collapsed and filtered to measure the absolute abundance of every unique TCRbeta CDR3 rearrangement. For each sample, productive Simpson clonality was calculated as the square root of Simpson's diversity index across productive rearrangements. TCRdb took this table from immuneACCESS and kept in-frame rearrangements with V and J called. Such tables lack part of the clones; where checked against another copy, unresolved V genes explain under half of the gap, and the rest is unexplained. That table gives V, J and clone size, and the DNA gave D and trimming. The table for this sample lists about 170,000 clones; 82% of them were counted only once. Together, the top ten hold about 11% of the sample.

What the work shows at the level of the full study, not this receptor alone: The quantity of clinical and demographic metadata differed by source and by participant and was supplied without curation.

The germline V gene provides CDR1 SQVTM and CDR2 ANQGSEA. Between the V and J ends, shortened by 6 bases and 3 bases respectively, the junction contains 12 bases. The CDR3 holds 12 amino acids from the cysteine to the phenylalanine. Only the CDR3 DNA is retained, 36 bases long and in frame from the first base. The chain links TRBV29-1 with TRBJ2-7; TRBD2 is perhaps the D gene, given 5 matching bases. This TCR derives from a woman of 80 years or more with active or convalescent COVID-19. The material sequenced was peripheral blood. The nucleotide sequence reads TGCAGCGTCGTTGTGACTAACTACGAGCAGTACTTC. Its translation reads: CSVVVTNYEQYF.